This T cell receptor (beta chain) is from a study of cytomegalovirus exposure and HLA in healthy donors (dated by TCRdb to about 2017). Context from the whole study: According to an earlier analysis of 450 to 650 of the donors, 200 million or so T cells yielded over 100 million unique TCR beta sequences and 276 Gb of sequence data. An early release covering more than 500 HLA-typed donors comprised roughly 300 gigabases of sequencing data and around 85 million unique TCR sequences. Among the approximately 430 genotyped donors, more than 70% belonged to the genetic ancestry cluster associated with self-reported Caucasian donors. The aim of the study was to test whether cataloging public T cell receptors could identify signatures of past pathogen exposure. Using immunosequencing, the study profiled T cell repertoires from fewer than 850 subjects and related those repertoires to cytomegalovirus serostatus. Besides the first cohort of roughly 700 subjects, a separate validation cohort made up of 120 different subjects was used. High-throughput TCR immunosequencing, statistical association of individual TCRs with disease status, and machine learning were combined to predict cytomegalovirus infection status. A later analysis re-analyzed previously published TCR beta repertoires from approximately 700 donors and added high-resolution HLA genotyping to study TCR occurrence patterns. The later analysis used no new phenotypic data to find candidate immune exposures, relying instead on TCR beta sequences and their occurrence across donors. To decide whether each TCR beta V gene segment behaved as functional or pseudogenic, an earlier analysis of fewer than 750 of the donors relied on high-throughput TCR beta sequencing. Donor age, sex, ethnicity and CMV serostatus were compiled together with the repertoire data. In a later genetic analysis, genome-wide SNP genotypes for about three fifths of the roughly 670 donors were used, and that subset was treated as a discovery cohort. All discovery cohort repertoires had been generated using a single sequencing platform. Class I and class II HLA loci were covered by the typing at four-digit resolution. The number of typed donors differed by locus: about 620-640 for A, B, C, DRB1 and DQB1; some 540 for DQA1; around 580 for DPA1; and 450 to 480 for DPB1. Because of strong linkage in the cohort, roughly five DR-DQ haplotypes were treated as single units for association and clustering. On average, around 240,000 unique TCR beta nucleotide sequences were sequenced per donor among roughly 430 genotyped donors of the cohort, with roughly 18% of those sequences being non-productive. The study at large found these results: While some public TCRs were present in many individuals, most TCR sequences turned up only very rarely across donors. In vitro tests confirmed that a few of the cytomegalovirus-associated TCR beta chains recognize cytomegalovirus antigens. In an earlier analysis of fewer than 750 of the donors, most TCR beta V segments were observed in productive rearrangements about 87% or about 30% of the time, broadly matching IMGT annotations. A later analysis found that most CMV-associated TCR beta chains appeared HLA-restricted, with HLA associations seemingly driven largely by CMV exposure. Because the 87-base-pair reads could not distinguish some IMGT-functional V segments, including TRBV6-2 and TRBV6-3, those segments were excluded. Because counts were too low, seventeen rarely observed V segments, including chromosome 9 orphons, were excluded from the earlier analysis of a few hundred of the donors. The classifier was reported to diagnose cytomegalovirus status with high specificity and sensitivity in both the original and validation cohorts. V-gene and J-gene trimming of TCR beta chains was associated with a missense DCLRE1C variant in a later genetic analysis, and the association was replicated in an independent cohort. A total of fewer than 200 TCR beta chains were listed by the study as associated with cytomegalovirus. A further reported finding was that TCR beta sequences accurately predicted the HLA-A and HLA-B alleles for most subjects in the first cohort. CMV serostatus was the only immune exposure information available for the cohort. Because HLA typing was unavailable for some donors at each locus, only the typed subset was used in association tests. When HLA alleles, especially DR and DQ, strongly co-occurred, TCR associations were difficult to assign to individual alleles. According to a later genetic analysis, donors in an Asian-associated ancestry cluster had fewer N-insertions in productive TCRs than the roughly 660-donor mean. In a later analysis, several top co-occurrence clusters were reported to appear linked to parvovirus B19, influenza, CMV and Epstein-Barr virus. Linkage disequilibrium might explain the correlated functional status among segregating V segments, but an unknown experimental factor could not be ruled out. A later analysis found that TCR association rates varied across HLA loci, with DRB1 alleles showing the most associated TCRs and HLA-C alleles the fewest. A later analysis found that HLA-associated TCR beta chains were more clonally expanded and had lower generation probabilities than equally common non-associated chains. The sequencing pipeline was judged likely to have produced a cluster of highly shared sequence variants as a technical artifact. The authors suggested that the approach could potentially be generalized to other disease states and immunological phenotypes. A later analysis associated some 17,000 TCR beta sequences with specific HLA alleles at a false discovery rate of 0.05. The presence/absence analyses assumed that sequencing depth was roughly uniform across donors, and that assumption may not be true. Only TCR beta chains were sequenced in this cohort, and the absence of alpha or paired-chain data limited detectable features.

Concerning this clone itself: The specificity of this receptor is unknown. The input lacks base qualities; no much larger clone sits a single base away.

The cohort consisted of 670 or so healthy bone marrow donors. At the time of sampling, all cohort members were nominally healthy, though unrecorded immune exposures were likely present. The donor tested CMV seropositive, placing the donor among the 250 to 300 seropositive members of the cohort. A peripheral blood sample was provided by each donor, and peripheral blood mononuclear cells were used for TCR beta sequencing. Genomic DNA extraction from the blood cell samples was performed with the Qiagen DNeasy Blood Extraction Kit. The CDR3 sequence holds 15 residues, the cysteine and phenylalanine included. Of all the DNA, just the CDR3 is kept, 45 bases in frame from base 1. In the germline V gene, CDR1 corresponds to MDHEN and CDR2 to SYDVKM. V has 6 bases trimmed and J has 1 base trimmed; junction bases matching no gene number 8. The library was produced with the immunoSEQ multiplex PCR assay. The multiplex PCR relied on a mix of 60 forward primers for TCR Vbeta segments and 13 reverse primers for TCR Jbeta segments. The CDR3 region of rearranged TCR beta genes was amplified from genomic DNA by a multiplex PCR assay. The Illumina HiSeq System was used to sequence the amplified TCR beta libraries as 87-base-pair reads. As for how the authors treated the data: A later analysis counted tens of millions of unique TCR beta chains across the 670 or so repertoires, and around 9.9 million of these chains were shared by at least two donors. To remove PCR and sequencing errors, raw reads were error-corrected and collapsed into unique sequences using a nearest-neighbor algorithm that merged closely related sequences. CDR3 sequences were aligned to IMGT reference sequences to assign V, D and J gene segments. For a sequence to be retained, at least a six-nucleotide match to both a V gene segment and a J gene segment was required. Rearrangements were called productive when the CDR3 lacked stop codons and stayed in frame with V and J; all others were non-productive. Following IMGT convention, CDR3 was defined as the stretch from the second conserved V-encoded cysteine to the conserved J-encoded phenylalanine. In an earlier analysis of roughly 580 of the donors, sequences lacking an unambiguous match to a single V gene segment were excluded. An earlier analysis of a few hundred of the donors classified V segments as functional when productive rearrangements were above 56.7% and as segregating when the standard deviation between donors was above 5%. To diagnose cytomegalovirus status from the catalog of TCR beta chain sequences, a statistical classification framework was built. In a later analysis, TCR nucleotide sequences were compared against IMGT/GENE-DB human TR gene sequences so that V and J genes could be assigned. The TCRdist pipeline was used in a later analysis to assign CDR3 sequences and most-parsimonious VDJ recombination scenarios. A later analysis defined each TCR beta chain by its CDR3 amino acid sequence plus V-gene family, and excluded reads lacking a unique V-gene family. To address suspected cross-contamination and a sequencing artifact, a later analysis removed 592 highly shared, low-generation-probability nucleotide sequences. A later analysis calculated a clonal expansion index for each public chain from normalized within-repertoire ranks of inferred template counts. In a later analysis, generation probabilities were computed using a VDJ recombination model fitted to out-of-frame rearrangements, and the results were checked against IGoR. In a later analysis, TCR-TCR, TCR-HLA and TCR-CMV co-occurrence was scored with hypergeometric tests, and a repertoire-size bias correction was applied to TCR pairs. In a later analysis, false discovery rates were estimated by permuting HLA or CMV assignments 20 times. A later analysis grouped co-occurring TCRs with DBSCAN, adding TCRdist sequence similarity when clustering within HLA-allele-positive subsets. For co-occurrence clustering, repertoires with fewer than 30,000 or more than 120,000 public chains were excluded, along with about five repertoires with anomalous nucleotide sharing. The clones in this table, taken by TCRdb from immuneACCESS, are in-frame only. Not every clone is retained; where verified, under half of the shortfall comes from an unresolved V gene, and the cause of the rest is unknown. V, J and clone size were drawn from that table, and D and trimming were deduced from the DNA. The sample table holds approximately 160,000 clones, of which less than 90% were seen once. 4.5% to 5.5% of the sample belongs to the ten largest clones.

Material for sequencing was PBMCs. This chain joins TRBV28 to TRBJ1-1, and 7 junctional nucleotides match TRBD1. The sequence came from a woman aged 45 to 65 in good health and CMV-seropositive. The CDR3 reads CASSPLRDRNTEAFF. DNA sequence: TGTGCCAGCAGCCCACTCCGGGACAGGAACACTGAAGCTTTCTTT.